Each of the 9 T cell receptor beta chains below was sequenced from the same sample in a study of tumor-infiltrating lymphocytes in primary liver carcinoma. Both blood RNA, taken from unsorted whole blood, and germline DNA were extracted. Priming with a constant-region primer yielded TCR beta cDNA from 450 to 600 ng total RNA. TCR beta libraries came from three nested multiplex PCR rounds using slightly modified ARM-PCR. The first two PCR rounds used TRBV1-TRBV30 primers with a Cbeta primer, about 9 cycles each. TCRdb used MiXCR to reprocess the multiplex PCR reads, holding one entry per CDR3 protein. This sample has 300,000 to 350,000 distinct CDR3 sequences; roughly three fifths occur once, and the top ten carry about 15%. Sequencing was carried out using peripheral blood. The receptors here all came from a woman aged 30 to 39 with primary liver carcinoma and hepatitis B virus infection.

This clonotype was seen more than once but under ten times. The chain couples TRBV4-2 to TRBJ2-7, with 10 positions matching TRBD2. The CDR3 runs 14 residues. The V segment lost 1 base and the J segment 4 bases; nucleotides outside the gene matches: 1. CDR1 and CDR2 from the germline V gene are LGHNA and YNFKEQ. The CDR3 region is CASSQASGSYEQYF. In nucleotides, the CDR3 is TGTGCCAGCAGCCAAGCTAGCGGGAGTTACGAGCAGTACTTC.

This clonotype has just one count. One junction end does not reproduce the germline sequence, and a read error may be involved. The J gene is TRBJ2-1, the V gene TRBV7-9; 11 bases fit TRBD2. The germline CDR1 and CDR2 sequences are SEHNR and FQNEAQ (reference sequence). This CDR3 contains 18 residues. CDR3 region: CANSSLTGLAVSGNEQFF. The DNA of the CDR3 is TGTGCCAACAGCTCCCTCACGGGACTAGCGGTTTCCGGGAATGAGCAGTTCTTC.

This clonotype was picked up a small number of times. The chain links TRBV4-1 to TRBJ2-1; D uncertain. From germline, CDR1 is MGHRA and CDR2 YSYEKL. The CDR3 has 15 amino acids. V dropped 7 bases and J dropped 5 bases, with 18 bases sitting between them. Here the CDR3 reads CASKPSDRQHNEQFF. The CDR3 DNA is TGCGCCAGCAAACCCTCGGACCGGCAGCACAATGAGCAGTTCTTC.

The rearrangement joins TRBV6-6 to TRBJ1-2; D not certain. Germline CDR1 reads MNHNY; CDR2 reads SVGAGI (reference sequence). V dropped 5 bases and J dropped 4 bases, with 11 bases sitting between them. There are 13 residues in the CDR3. The CDR3 nucleotides are TGTGCCAGCAGTGGACGGGCTACCTATGGCTACACCTTC. Translation gives CASSGRATYGYTF.

This clonotype has only a few counts. The V and J genes are TRBV7-9 and TRBJ2-1; 15 bases align to TRBD2. CDR3 length equals 17 residues. In germline, CDR1 is SEHNR, CDR2 FQNEAQ (reference sequence). With 5 bases clipped from V and 11 bases from J, the junction kept 13 bases outside the gene matches. The CDR3 is CASSPRRGLAGGTKQFF. The CDR3 region has the DNA TGTGCCAGCAGCCCTCGGCGGGGACTAGCGGGGGGAACAAAGCAGTTCTTC.

The chain employs TRBV6-2 or TRBV6-3 and TRBJ2-7; D is unresolved. The V end lost 7 bases, the J end lost 3 bases, and 10 bases lay between the germline ends. Germline CDR1 and CDR2: MNHEY and SVGEGT. CDR3 length: 12 amino acids. The CDR3 reads CASKGPRYEQYF. In DNA form, the CDR3 reads TGTGCCAGCAAAGGGCCCCGCTACGAGCAGTACTTC.

V and J are TRBV4-1 and TRBJ2-1; 7 bases map to TRBD1. Trimming at V came to 3 bases and at J to 8 bases, leaving 1 base not matched to a gene. Germline V gene lookup returns CDR1 MGHRA and CDR2 YSYEKL. This CDR3 is 12 amino acids long. The CDR3 spells CASSQDRYEQFF. Here the CDR3 DNA reads TGCGCCAGCAGCCAGGACAGGTATGAGCAGTTCTTC.

As regards this clonotype: With a much larger clone just one base away, this may be a read error. The CDR3 here is CASSLIKGAIEQYF. As DNA, the CDR3 is TGTGCCAGCAGCTTAATCAAGGGAGCTATCGAGCAGTACTTC. V usage is TRBV11-2 and J usage is TRBJ2-7; D might be TRBD2 (5 bases). V shed 2 bases and J shed 6 bases, with 14 bases lying between them. The CDR3 has 14 residues. Germline assignment: CDR1 SGHAT and CDR2 FQNNGV.

The rearrangement joins TRBV7-9 to TRBJ2-3, with D uncertain. Germline loops: CDR1 SEHNR, CDR2 FQNEAQ (reference sequence). The CDR3 spans 12 residues. V was clipped by 7 bases and J by 0 bases, with 5 bases between them. The CDR3 region is CASTTSTDTQYF. The CDR3 DNA sequence: TGTGCCAGCACCACCAGCACAGATACGCAGTATTTT.